The entry below describes one T cell receptor (beta chain). V shed 5 bases and J shed 10 bases, with 20 bases lying between them. The CDR3 totals 14 residues. Germline V CDR1 and CDR2: SEHNR, FQNEAQ (reference sequence). This entry is derived from a study of blood T cell repertoires in COVID-19. For the study at large: Material from acute and convalescent COVID-19 was sourced from the United States, Italy and Spain. T cells, B-cell-depleted T cells, or PBMCs provided the cDNA or gDNA that served as material.

The method was immunoSEQ multiplex PCR; TCRdb's version includes in-frame clones alone and lacks a portion of them. The table lists approximately 200,000 clones, around 82% of them singletons. Each participant's cohort was designated according to participant-reported clinical history. Recovered participants had two consecutive negative NP/OP PCR tests, healthcare professional clearance, or symptom resolution. This sequence joins TRBV7-9 and TRBJ1-1; no definite D call. The sample consisted of PBMCs or T cells enriched from blood (not recorded which). This TCR came from a man between 40 and 49 years old who had recovered from COVID-19. The CDR3 reads CASSHWPDPEVAFF. The CDR3 bases are TGTGCCAGCAGCCACTGGCCCGACCCGGAGGTAGCTTTCTTT.